These T cell receptor beta chains were read from a single sample in a study of blood T cell repertoires in COVID-19. The data were produced by immunoSEQ multiplex PCR, yet TCRdb's version contains in-frame clones alone and is incomplete. The table shows more than 350,000 clones, with approximately 87% occurring only once. Sequences were obtained from PBMCs or T cells enriched from blood (not recorded which). The origin of the receptors is a woman aged 50 to 60 who had recovered from COVID-19. CDR3s include the opening cysteine and the closing phenylalanine or tryptophan. Each record gives: J gene, V gene, CDR3 protein.

j_gene: TRBJ2-2
v_gene: TRBV5-6
CDR3aa: CASSLGDRGVYTGELFF

j_gene: TRBJ2-5
v_gene: TRBV29-1
CDR3aa: CSVEGYWTGETQYF

j_gene: TRBJ1-2
v_gene: TRBV27
CDR3aa: CASSPYGWGGSYGYTF

j_gene: TRBJ2-1
v_gene: TRBV5-1
CDR3aa: CASSFLAGNNEQFF

j_gene: TRBJ2-1
v_gene: TRBV12-3/TRBV12-4
CDR3aa: CASSTLGVHLQFF

j_gene: TRBJ1-1
v_gene: TRBV28
CDR3aa: CASSFRGRFVQGTEAFF

j_gene: TRBJ1-5
v_gene: TRBV19
CDR3aa: CASSIGGGFNQPQHF

j_gene: TRBJ1-6
v_gene: TRBV10-3
CDR3aa: CAIGTDTDSPLHF

j_gene: TRBJ1-3
v_gene: TRBV28
CDR3aa: CASISGTLRGNTIYF

j_gene: TRBJ1-2
v_gene: TRBV5-1
CDR3aa: CASSLAGSVYGYTF

j_gene: TRBJ1-5
v_gene: TRBV6-5
CDR3aa: CASHRDREAQPQHF

j_gene: TRBJ1-5
v_gene: TRBV6-4
CDR3aa: CATHNQPQHF

j_gene: TRBJ2-7
v_gene: TRBV28
CDR3aa: CASSLWDSPFYEQYF

j_gene: TRBJ2-1
v_gene: TRBV10-1
CDR3aa: CASRNRVEGEQFF

j_gene: TRBJ1-1
v_gene: TRBV30
CDR3aa: CACRQGLIPNTEAFF

j_gene: TRBJ1-5
v_gene: TRBV30
CDR3aa: CAWSVGAFNQPQHF

j_gene: TRBJ1-3
v_gene: TRBV7-2
CDR3aa: CASSPAGAGNTIYF

j_gene: TRBJ2-6
v_gene: TRBV5-1
CDR3aa: CASSLQGASGANVLTF

j_gene: TRBJ2-3
v_gene: TRBV19
CDR3aa: CASSAGLSTDTQYF

j_gene: TRBJ2-5
v_gene: TRBV5-1
CDR3aa: CASSLGQGAETQYF

j_gene: TRBJ1-1
v_gene: TRBV4-1
CDR3aa: CASSQKESLLEAFF

j_gene: TRBJ1-2
v_gene: TRBV7-2
CDR3aa: CASSGGPYGYTF

j_gene: TRBJ1-5
v_gene: TRBV5-1
CDR3aa: CASSLEGLTQPQHF

j_gene: TRBJ1-2
v_gene: TRBV27
CDR3aa: CASSARADYGYTF

j_gene: TRBJ2-7
v_gene: TRBV29-1
CDR3aa: CSVEMGEGYEQYF

j_gene: TRBJ1-5
v_gene: TRBV6-5
CDR3aa: CASSYREVNQPQHF

j_gene: TRBJ1-6
v_gene: TRBV27
CDR3aa: CASSLFGTGDSPLHF

j_gene: TRBJ1-2
v_gene: TRBV7-6
CDR3aa: CASSLVPGQGAGGYTF

j_gene: TRBJ1-5
v_gene: TRBV6-2/TRBV6-3
CDR3aa: CASSFRGHQPQHF

j_gene: TRBJ2-7
v_gene: TRBV11-2
CDR3aa: CASSLYWASYEQYF

j_gene: TRBJ2-1
v_gene: TRBV9
CDR3aa: CASSPSTGWNEQFF

j_gene: TRBJ2-3
v_gene: TRBV7-6
CDR3aa: CASSPNGLAPADTQYF

j_gene: TRBJ2-7
v_gene: TRBV2
CDR3aa: CASSELLVYNSGYEQYF

j_gene: TRBJ2-3
v_gene: TRBV6-2/TRBV6-3
CDR3aa: CASSYLGLQYTDTQYF

j_gene: TRBJ2-1
v_gene: TRBV7-2
CDR3aa: CASSLTRGQGRNEQFF

j_gene: TRBJ1-3
v_gene: TRBV18
CDR3aa: CASSPVQGVGNTIYF

j_gene: TRBJ2-7
v_gene: TRBV7-2
CDR3aa: CASSLDGQGAYEQYF

j_gene: TRBJ1-1
v_gene: TRBV2
CDR3aa: CASTTATGRDTEAFF

j_gene: TRBJ2-1
v_gene: TRBV3-1/TRBV3-2
CDR3aa: CASSRTSGASSYNEQFF

j_gene: TRBJ1-2
v_gene: TRBV3-1/TRBV3-2
CDR3aa: CASSQEAGRNYGYTF

j_gene: TRBJ1-5
v_gene: TRBV30
CDR3aa: CAWSGGDQPQHF

j_gene: TRBJ1-1
v_gene: TRBV5-4
CDR3aa: CASSFPTGRVGAEAFF

j_gene: TRBJ2-3
v_gene: TRBV6-2/TRBV6-3
CDR3aa: CASSPRGTRTDTQYF

j_gene: TRBJ1-4
v_gene: TRBV5-1
CDR3aa: CASSLAGPNEKLFF

j_gene: TRBJ2-1
v_gene: TRBV9
CDR3aa: CASSVGVAGFYSYNEQFF

j_gene: TRBJ1-1
v_gene: TRBV4-1
CDR3aa: CASSHVNKPATGVVAFF

j_gene: TRBJ2-3
v_gene: TRBV7-2
CDR3aa: CASSLPAGFGMSTDTQYF

j_gene: TRBJ1-5
v_gene: TRBV2
CDR3aa: CASSETASNQPQHF

j_gene: TRBJ2-3
v_gene: TRBV9
CDR3aa: CASSETGGGTDTQYF

j_gene: TRBJ2-6
v_gene: TRBV20-1
CDR3aa: CSASGGTGSSGANVLTF

j_gene: TRBJ1-2
v_gene: TRBV12-3/TRBV12-4
CDR3aa: CASSPDSYGYTF

j_gene: TRBJ1-2
v_gene: TRBV6-5
CDR3aa: CASSSGGGYTF